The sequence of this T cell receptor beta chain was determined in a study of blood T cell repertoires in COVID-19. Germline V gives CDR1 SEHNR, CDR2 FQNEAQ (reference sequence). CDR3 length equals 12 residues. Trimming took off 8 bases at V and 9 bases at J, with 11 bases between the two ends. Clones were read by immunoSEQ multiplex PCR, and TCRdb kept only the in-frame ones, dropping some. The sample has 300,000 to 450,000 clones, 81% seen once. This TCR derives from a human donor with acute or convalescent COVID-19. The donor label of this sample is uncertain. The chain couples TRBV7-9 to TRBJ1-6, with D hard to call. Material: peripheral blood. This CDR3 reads CASSESGSPLHF. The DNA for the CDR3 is TGTGCCAGCTCCGAGAGTGGTTCACCCCTCCACTTT.